A single sample gave rise to the 9 T cell receptor beta chains below, sequenced in a study of T cell responses to AZD1222 COVID-19 vaccine. Assay: immunoSEQ multiplex PCR; the TCRdb copy retains only in-frame clones and omits some. The table records under 150,000 clones, less than 95% of them present only once. The sequenced sample was peripheral blood, obtained on day 0 of AZD1222 vaccination. Receptors originate from an adult in good health.

This chain connects TRBV27 to TRBJ1-1, with D possibly matching TRBD1 (6 bases). CDR3 size: 16 residues. V lost 2 bases and J 6 bases, leaving 19 bases between the germline ends. Germline V gene data show CDR1 as MNHEY and CDR2 as SMNVEV (reference sequence). CDR3 in amino acids: CASSLRGAVRKAEAFF. CDR3 in DNA: TGTGCCAGCAGTTTAAGGGGGGCGGTCCGAAAGGCTGAAGCTTTCTTT.

The chain employs TRBV2 and TRBJ1-2; D is uncertain. Trimming took off 7 bases at V and 1 base at J, with 10 bases between the two ends. The CDR3 spans 13 residues. Per the germline V gene, CDR1 is SNHLY and CDR2 is FYNNEI. CDR3 nucleotides: TGTGCCAGCACAAGGACGGTTAACTATGGCTACACCTTC. It translates to CASTRTVNYGYTF. The entire variable domain, with the rest obtained from reference TRBV2 and TRBJ1-2, is as follows: EPEVTQTPSHQVTQMGQEVILRCVPISNHLYFYWYRQILGQKVEFLVSFYNNEISEKSEIFDDQFSVERPDGSNFTLKIRSTKLEDSAMYFCASTRTVNYGYTFGSGTRLTVV.

V is TRBV18 and J is TRBJ1-1, with D possibly TRBD1 on 5 matching bases. CDR3 length: 14 amino acids. Trimming shortened V by 3 bases and J by 5 bases, and 13 bases separated the two germline ends. Per the germline V gene, CDR1 is KGHSH and CDR2 is LQKENI. CDR3 nucleotide sequence: TGTGCCAGCTCACCCGGTAATGGGGGAACTGAAGCTTTCTTT. Protein: CASSPGNGGTEAFF.

V usage is TRBV2 and J usage is TRBJ1-1, with a possible D match to TRBD1 (5 bases). Per the germline V gene, CDR1 is SNHLY and CDR2 is FYNNEI. Trimming cost V 3 bases and J 6 bases, with 14 bases left between them. This CDR3 has 14 residues. Here the CDR3 DNA reads TGTGCCAGCAGTGATTTCGGGACGGGATCTGAAGCTTTCTTT. This gives the protein CASSDFGTGSEAFF.

Concerning this clone itself: Other DNA sequences in this specimen translate into the identical CDR3. The chain links TRBV5-1 to TRBJ2-5; D uncertain. Trimming removed 2 bases at V and 3 bases at J, with 2 bases between. This CDR3 has 11 residues. CDR1 SGHRS and CDR2 YFSETQ come from the germline V gene. CDR3 sequence (DNA): TGCGCCAGCAGCTTAAAAGAGACCCAGTACTTC. Translated, it gives CASSLKETQYF. The full variable domain, its missing parts supplied by reference TRBV5-1 and TRBJ2-5, is KAGVTQTPRYLIKTRGQQVTLSCSPISGHRSVSWYQQTPGQGLQFLFEYFSETQRNKGNFPGRFSGRQFSNSRSEMNVSTLELGDSALYLCASSLKETQYFGPGTRLLVL.

V is TRBV18 and J is TRBJ1-1; no firm D call. The germline CDR1 and CDR2 sequences are KGHSH and LQKENI. This CDR3 is built from 12 residues. The ends were cut back, 2 bases at V and 6 bases at J, with 7 bases in the middle. CDR3 bases: TGTGCCAGCTCACCAAGCGAGGCTGAAGCTTTCTTT. Residues: CASSPSEAEAFF. Supplemented by reference TRBV18 and TRBJ1-1, the full variable domain reads NAGVMQNPRHLVRRRGQEARLRCSPMKGHSHVYWYRQLPEEGLKFMVYLQKENIIDESGMPKERFSAEFPKEGPSILRIQQVVRGDSAAYFCASSPSEAEAFFGQGTRLTVV.

The rearrangement links TRBV11-3 to TRBJ2-1; TRBD2 agrees at 8 bases. Per germline, CDR1 SGHNT and CDR2 YENEEA. The V segment lost 4 bases and the J segment 9 bases; nucleotides outside the gene matches: 11. This CDR3 spans 15 amino acids. The CDR3 protein is CASSSEPGGAGEQFF. DNA of the CDR3: TGTGCCAGCAGCTCCGAACCGGGGGGGGCTGGTGAGCAGTTCTTC.

The genes are TRBV2 and TRBJ2-1, with D tentatively TRBD2 (6 bases). The length of the CDR3 is 15 residues. Per the germline V gene, CDR1 is SNHLY and CDR2 is FYNNEI. V was shortened by 4 bases and J by 0 bases, with 10 bases between the two germline ends. This CDR3 is CASSGTGDSYNEQFF. CDR3 nucleotide sequence: TGTGCCAGCAGTGGTACGGGGGACTCCTACAATGAGCAGTTCTTC.

The CDR3 region has the DNA TGCGCCAGCAGCCATACCGCTGCAGGACCTAACACTGAAGCTTTCTTT. This encodes CASSHTAAGPNTEAFF. The chain employs TRBV5-1 and TRBJ1-1; D is unresolved. CDR3 size: 16 residues. V was cut by 4 bases and J by 2 bases, with 18 bases left in between. The germline V gene encodes CDR1 SGHRS and CDR2 YFSETQ.